This record looks at one TCR beta chain sequence and its context. This entry is derived from a study of blood T cell repertoires in COVID-19. On the study more broadly: The United States, Italy and Spain provided the acute and convalescent COVID-19 samples.

In the original processing: Using reference gene primer amplification, nucleated cell counts were estimated. Clones were sequenced by immunoSEQ multiplex PCR, and TCRdb holds only the in-frame ones, with some missing. The V and J calls and clone size are taken from that table; D and trimming were inferred from the DNA. The sample has 99,000 or so clones, 85% to 90% seen once. This CDR3 is built from 15 residues. Trimming took 3 bases from V and 0 from J, leaving 12 bases between them. Germline CDR1 reads SGHDT; CDR2 reads YYEEEE. The sequence was collected from a woman aged 55-70 years in a cohort sampled during active or convalescent COVID-19. Sequencing was performed on peripheral blood. This chain uses TRBV5-6 with TRBJ2-5; a weak D match, TRBD1 (6 bases). The CDR3 DNA follows: TGTGCCAGCAGCTCGGCAGGGGCAGACCAAGAGACCCAGTACTTC. The encoded protein is CASSSAGADQETQYF.